This T cell receptor (beta chain) was sequenced in a study of blood T cell repertoires in COVID-19 (TCRdb year 2020). With respect to the entire study: The collaborator samples originated in the United States, Italy and Spain and spanned the acute and convalescent phases of COVID-19. A freely available public database, intended as a resource for researchers studying the immune response to SARS-CoV-2, is where the repertoires were released. Where HLA class I and class II types were available, the types were taken from metadata supplied by the sample provider, not from assay-based typing. The sample metadata nearly always contained a de-identified subject ID, COVID-19 status, age in years and sex. The material from the prospective study consisted of cDNA or gDNA derived from T cells, B-cell-depleted T cells, or PBMCs. Subjects who had been exposed to COVID-19, were actively infected with it, or had recovered from it provided the deeply sampled blood TCRbeta repertoires that made up the dataset. Samples were obtained from the ongoing ImmuneRACE study (first 160 participants) and from about 1,300 subjects provided by 6 global collaborators.

Study-wide findings and limitations: How much clinical and demographic metadata was included differed by source and by participant, and the metadata was provided uncurated.

TCRbeta CDR3 regions were amplified from genomic DNA using the immunoSEQ Assay, a bias-controlled multiplex PCR. The original pipeline was this. Within the assay, amplification of reference gene primers was used to estimate how many nucleated cells each sample contained. To quantify the absolute abundance of each unique TCRbeta CDR3 rearrangement, sequence reads were collapsed and filtered. For each sample, productive Simpson clonality was calculated as the square root of Simpson's diversity index across productive rearrangements. The table comes from immuneACCESS by way of TCRdb, which keeps in-frame sequences with V and J called. Part of the clones is missing from these tables; in studies checked, under half for an unresolved V gene and the rest for unknown reasons. V, J and clone size were drawn from that table, and D and trimming were deduced from the DNA. In this sample the table shows 60,000 to 90,000 clones, 90% of which occur a single time. Roughly 0.73% of the sample rests with the top ten.

Trimming accounts for 3 bases at V and 4 bases at J, while the number of junction bases matched to no gene is 8. Via the germline V gene, CDR1 is MGHRA and CDR2 YSYEKL. Measured from the cysteine to the phenylalanine, the CDR3 is 16 residues long. Only the CDR3 region is kept as DNA, spanning 48 bases read in frame from base 1. On this clone: What antigen it recognizes has not been identified. Qualities for individual bases were not recorded, and no much larger clone is one base off.

Whole blood was collected in K2EDTA tubes by collaborating institutions according to the institutions' own protocols. For TCRbeta analysis, collaborator samples were shipped as frozen whole blood, as isolated PBMCs, or as DNA extracted from either sample type. The chain is encoded by TRBV4-1 joined to TRBJ1-5; 8 of the junction bases match TRBD1. This clonotype was sampled from a woman older than 75 with acute or convalescent COVID-19. The sequencing sample was made of peripheral blood. The CDR3 protein sequence reads: CASSQGGQGGNQPQHF. The bases read TGCGCCAGCAGCCAGGGAGGACAGGGAGGTAATCAGCCCCAGCATTTT.